This T cell receptor beta chain was observed in a study of shared clonotypes between healthy human individuals. On the study more broadly: The donor group consisted of two women and three men, aged 18 to 49.

At a deep level, the assay was run. Loaded into unsorted PBMC replicate PCRs was about 0.3 ug DNA, 25,000 to 35,000 T cell genomes. Using immunoSEQ multiplex PCR, the repertoire was profiled, and TCRdb retains in-frame clones only, with some absent. The table shows roughly 480,000 clones, with 70% to 85% occurring only once. The sequenced material came from PBMCs. The origin of this receptor is a woman between 40 and 55 years old in good health. Some clones in this sample may be carry-over from other donors' samples.

CDR3 protein: CAISESWREYNEQFF. The DNA for the CDR3 is TGTGCCATCAGTGAGTCTTGGCGGGAGTACAATGAGCAGTTCTTC. The chain combines TRBV10-3 with TRBJ2-1; 7 bases are a match to TRBD2. This CDR3 has 15 amino acids. The germline V gene encodes CDR1 ENHRY and CDR2 SYGVKD. After removal of 0 bases from V and 4 bases from J, the junction contained 3 bases not matched to a gene.